These 29 T cell receptor beta chains were all obtained from the same sample, sequenced in a study of CD8+ T cells in alopecia areata. Treatment given: oral pan-JAK inhibitor, 5-10 mg twice daily. In each case, RNA was isolated and then reverse transcribed into cDNA as the sequencing template. Profiling relied on immunoSEQ multiplex PCR, and the TCRdb table lists in-frame clones only, not all of them. Here the sample spans some 170,000 clones, 58% being singletons. The source was CD4+ T cells sorted from blood, collected at approximately week 55, from a patient treated with tofacitinib. The origin of the receptors is a human donor with alopecia areata.

The gene calls are TRBV14 and TRBJ1-1; possible D gene TRBD1, 6 bases. CDR1 SGHDN and CDR2 FVKESK come from the germline V gene. The length of the CDR3 is 15 residues. V was shortened by 4 bases and J by 4 bases, with 16 bases between the two germline ends. The CDR3 DNA reads as TGTGCCAGCAGCCCAAGGGGGGCAGGGTCCACTGAAGCTTTCTTT. Its protein product is CASSPRGAGSTEAFF.

The chain recombines TRBV4-1 with TRBJ1-6, with a tentative D call TRBD1 (5 bases). The CDR3 length is 17 residues. The V gene's germline CDR1 is MGHRA and CDR2 YSYEKL. Trimming shortened V by 1 base and J by 7 bases, and 17 bases separated the two germline ends. The CDR3, as DNA: TGCGCCAGCAGCCAAGTCGGGGGACCGCTGGTAAATTCACCCCTCCACTTT. The encoded protein is CASSQVGGPLVNSPLHF.

The DNA for the CDR3 is TGTGCCATCAGTGAGTACAGGGATACGCAGTATTTT. This codes for CAISEYRDTQYF. The rearrangement links TRBV10-3 to TRBJ2-3, with TRBD1 as a possible D gene (5 bases). The V gene lost 1 base and the J gene lost 6 bases, with 5 bases spanning the gap. In germline, CDR1 is ENHRY, CDR2 SYGVKD. The CDR3 is made up of 12 amino acids.

This chain joins TRBV9 and TRBJ2-3, with 9 bases identical to TRBD2. This CDR3 is built from 16 residues. The ends lost 3 bases at V and 4 bases at J; junction bases unmatched: 9. The germline CDR1 and CDR2 sequences are SGDLS and YYNGEE. In DNA, the CDR3 is TGTGCCAGCAGCGCGTTGGGACTAGCTTATGCAGATACGCAGTATTTT. This translates into CASSALGLAYADTQYF. Looking up the rest from reference TRBV9 and TRBJ2-3 gives the full variable domain: DSGVTQTPKHLITATGQRVTLRCSPRSGDLSVYWYQQSLDQGLQFLIQYYNGEERAKGNILERFSAQQFPDLHSELNLSSLELGDSALYFCASSALGLAYADTQYFGPGTRLTVL.

This clone has only one observation. This sequence joins TRBV5-1 and TRBJ2-3; 10 positions agree with TRBD2. Germline V lookup: CDR1 SGHRS, CDR2 YFSETQ. The CDR3 is 16 amino acids. J gave up 5 bases and V 4 bases, and 10 bases lay outside the gene matches. For the CDR3, the DNA is TGCGCCAGCAGCCCGCCACTAGCGGGGAGTAAAGATACGCAGTATTTT. Residues: CASSPPLAGSKDTQYF.

The gene calls are TRBV11-2 and TRBJ1-4, with 7 bases fitting TRBD1. The CDR3 covers 15 residues. From germline, CDR1 is SGHAT and CDR2 FQNNGV. Trimming removed 4 bases from V and 5 bases from J; junction bases left unmatched: 7. This CDR3 reads CASSSAGTANEKLFF. The CDR3 nucleotides are TGTGCCAGCAGCTCCGCCGGGACAGCAAATGAAAAACTGTTTTTT.

V gene TRBV29-1 combines with J gene TRBJ1-2; D is uncertain. The V gene lost 2 bases and the J gene lost 6 bases, with 10 bases spanning the gap. The CDR3 is made up of 12 amino acids. Per the germline V gene, CDR1 is SQVTM and CDR2 is ANQGSEA. The CDR3 nucleotides read TGCAGCGTTGAAATCGGGCCCAATGGCTACACCTTC. Encoded protein: CSVEIGPNGYTF.

The V gene is TRBV11-2, the J gene TRBJ1-6, with a weak D call TRBD1 (5 bases). The CDR3 totals 16 residues. Germline loops: CDR1 SGHAT, CDR2 FQNNGV. The V gene lost 2 bases and the J gene lost 6 bases, with 14 bases spanning the gap. The CDR3 DNA reads TGTGCCAGCAGCTTAAGGGGTGGAAACCTTAATTCACCCCTCCACTTT. Its protein product is CASSLRGGNLNSPLHF.

This clone came up a few times. V gene TRBV27 combines with J gene TRBJ1-4; 7 bases agree with TRBD1. Germline V gene lookup returns CDR1 MNHEY and CDR2 SMNVEV (reference sequence). The CDR3 consists of 15 residues. The V segment lost 4 bases and the J segment 6 bases; nucleotides outside the gene matches: 8. CDR3: CASSYLRTGDEKLFF. In DNA form, the CDR3 reads TGTGCCAGCAGTTACCTCCGGACAGGTGATGAAAAACTGTTTTTT.

The V call is TRBV7-6, the J call TRBJ1-4; a possible D gene is TRBD1 (6 bases). There are 15 residues in the CDR3. V was trimmed by 3 bases and J by 6 bases, leaving 14 bases between them. Looked up from germline, CDR1 is SGHVS and CDR2 is FNYEAQ. CDR3 DNA: TGTGCCAGCAGCTTTAGGCTGGGGGCTGATGAAAAACTGTTTTTT. This gives the protein CASSFRLGADEKLFF.

This clone occurred many times. The CDR3 DNA sequence: TGTGCCAGCAGACCCGACTCGGGACAGTCAAACATTCAGTACTTC. Encoded protein: CASRPDSGQSNIQYF. The rearrangement uses TRBV7-9 and TRBJ2-4, with 7 bases lining up with TRBD1. Trimming removed 6 bases from V and 6 bases from J; junction bases left unmatched: 11. CDR3 size: 15 residues. The V gene's germline CDR1 is SEHNR and CDR2 FQNEAQ (reference sequence).

The chain carries TRBV6-5 and TRBJ1-4; 7 nucleotides agree with TRBD1. Per the germline V gene, CDR1 is MNHEY and CDR2 is SVGAGI. This CDR3 is 14 amino acids long. V gave up 6 bases and J gave up 8 bases; unmatched junction bases: 9. The CDR3 region has the DNA TGTGCCAGCAGACCCACAGGGGAGGGCGAAAAACTGTTTTTT. Translation: CASRPTGEGEKLFF.

The sample holds a few counts of this clone. The V and J genes are TRBV4-1 and TRBJ2-4; D unclear. The V gene lost 0 bases and the J gene lost 2 bases, with 11 bases spanning the gap. CDR3 length: 16 residues. Germline loops: CDR1 MGHRA, CDR2 YSYEKL. CDR3 coding DNA: TGCGCCAGCAGCCAAGATGTTCAGGAGCCCAAAAACATTCAGTACTTC. The encoded protein is CASSQDVQEPKNIQYF.

This clone was seen a handful of times. CDR3 amino acids: CASSRDRKNIQYF. The CDR3 nucleotides read TGTGCCAGCAGCCGGGACAGAAAAAACATTCAGTACTTC. The J gene is TRBJ2-4, the V gene TRBV5-6; 7 nucleotides match TRBD1. Trimming cost V 4 bases and J 4 bases; bases outside gene matches: 2. The CDR3 is made up of 13 amino acids. Per the germline V gene, CDR1 is SGHDT and CDR2 is YYEEEE.

CDR3 nucleotide sequence: TGTGCCTGGAATAGGGGGCGTGTATCAGGCGAGCAGTACTTC. Translating it yields CAWNRGRVSGEQYF. The V gene is TRBV30, the J gene TRBJ2-7, with TRBD1 matching over 7 bases. Looked up from germline, CDR1 is GTSNPN and CDR2 is SVGIG (reference sequence). The trim removed 4 bases at V and 6 bases at J, leaving 12 bases unmatched. The CDR3 loop spans 14 amino acids.

The V call is TRBV15, the J call TRBJ1-2; D possibly corresponds to TRBD1 (5 bases). V shed 4 bases and J shed 3 bases, with 18 bases lying between them. The CDR3 runs 16 residues. Germline V CDR1 and CDR2: LNHNV, YYDKDF (reference sequence). The CDR3 sequence: CATSTPGAVRDYGYTF. Here the CDR3 DNA reads TGTGCCACCAGCACCCCTGGGGCCGTCAGGGACTATGGCTACACCTTC. The whole variable domain, filled in from reference TRBV15 and TRBJ1-2, reads DAMVIQNPRYQVTQFGKPVTLSCSQTLNHNVMYWYQQKSSQAPKLLFHYYDKDFNNEADTPDNFQSRRPNTSFCFLDIRSPGLGDTAMYLCATSTPGAVRDYGYTFGSGTRLTVV.

This clone showed up just a few times. J is TRBJ2-2 and V is TRBV7-2; D is uncertain. There are 16 residues in the CDR3. V was clipped by 4 bases and J by 4 bases, with 16 bases between them. Germline CDR1 is SGHTA and CDR2 is FQGNSA. This CDR3 reads CASSSLTLLPTGELFF. The CDR3 DNA follows: TGTGCCAGCAGCTCGTTGACGTTACTACCCACCGGGGAGCTGTTTTTT.

This clone was seen more than once but under ten times. V usage is TRBV18 and J usage is TRBJ2-3; unclear D gene. Trimming removed 2 bases from V and 0 bases from J, with 12 bases in between. The CDR3 extends over 16 amino acids. Germline V CDR1 and CDR2: KGHSH, LQKENI. The CDR3 bases are TGTGCCAGCTCACCAATACCGGGCCCAAGCACAGATACGCAGTATTTT. Its protein is CASSPIPGPSTDTQYF.

This sequence joins TRBV29-1 and TRBJ2-3; the D call may be TRBD1 or TRBD2 (6 bases each). The CDR3 is 14 amino acids. V was cut by 2 bases and J by 1 base, with 10 bases left in between. The V gene's germline CDR1 is SQVTM and CDR2 ANQGSEA. The CDR3 bases are TGCAGCGTTGAACGGGGGCTAGGCACAGATACGCAGTATTTT. Amino acid sequence: CSVERGLGTDTQYF.

The DNA for the CDR3 is TGCGCCAGCAGCTCATTAGGTTACGGGGAATCCAACGAGCAGTACTTC. This translates into CASSSLGYGESNEQYF. This rearrangement joins TRBV5-1 to TRBJ2-7, with D possibly matching TRBD2 (5 bases). V was shortened by 3 bases and J by 5 bases, with 21 bases between the two germline ends. Germline CDR1 SGHRS, CDR2 YFSETQ. The CDR3 spans 16 residues.

CDR3 sequence: CASSLGTTDTQYF. CDR3 in DNA: TGTGCCAGCTCACTTGGTACCACAGATACGCAGTATTTT. The chain recombines TRBV18 with TRBJ2-3; D is unclear. Looked up from germline, CDR1 is KGHSH and CDR2 is LQKENI. V shed 4 bases and J shed 2 bases, with 7 bases lying between them. The CDR3 length is 13 residues. The full variable domain, with the rest looked up from reference TRBV18 and TRBJ2-3, is NAGVMQNPRHLVRRRGQEARLRCSPMKGHSHVYWYRQLPEEGLKFMVYLQKENIIDESGMPKERFSAEFPKEGPSILRIQQVVRGDSAAYFCASSLGTTDTQYFGPGTRLTVL.

The genes are TRBV23-1 and TRBJ1-5; unclear D gene. TRBV23-1 is placed among ORFs of uncertain function. This CDR3 is built from 15 residues. V lost 6 bases, J lost 2 bases, and 14 bases lay in between. CDR3 residues: CASSRPGPCNQPQHF. The CDR3 nucleotides are TGCGCCAGCAGCCGGCCCGGGCCATGCAATCAGCCCCAGCATTTT.

The chain employs TRBV10-3 and TRBJ1-1; tentative D call: TRBD1 (5 bases). The V and J ends lost 5 bases and 11 bases respectively, with 15 bases between them. CDR3 length: 12 amino acids. Looked up from germline, CDR1 is ENHRY and CDR2 is SYGVKD. CDR3 in DNA: TGTGCCATCAGTCAGGGAGGGGTCGAGGCTTTCTTT. Protein sequence: CAISQGGVEAFF.

V gene TRBV25-1 combines with J gene TRBJ2-7; perhaps TRBD1 as D (5 bases). V was pared by 2 bases and J by 4 bases, with 9 bases between. The length of the CDR3 is 13 residues. Germline V gene sequence: CDR1 MGHDK, CDR2 SYGVNS. The chain's CDR3 is CASSEGARYEQYF. The CDR3, as DNA: TGTGCCAGCAGTGAAGGGGCCAGGTACGAGCAGTACTTC.

The chain has TRBV6-5 and TRBJ1-1, with D perhaps matching TRBD1 (6 bases). The CDR3 sequence is 15 residues long. V lost 6 bases and J lost 4, with 18 bases in between. The germline CDR1 and CDR2 sequences are MNHEY and SVGAGI. The CDR3 loop reads CASSTLRGIVTEAFF. The CDR3 DNA is TGTGCCAGCAGCACCCTCAGGGGTATAGTCACTGAAGCTTTCTTT.

The V call is TRBV11-2, the J call TRBJ1-4, with 7 nucleotides matching TRBD1. Germline CDR1 and CDR2: SGHAT and FQNNGV. V trimming: 3 bases; J trimming: 0 bases; junction bases outside the gene matches: 1. This CDR3 spans 15 amino acids. The CDR3 DNA follows: TGTGCCAGCAGCTTCACAGGGGCAACTAATGAAAAACTGTTTTTT. Its translation is CASSFTGATNEKLFF.

The V gene is TRBV4-1, the J gene TRBJ2-3; D is ambiguous. Looked up from germline, CDR1 is MGHRA and CDR2 is YSYEKL. CDR3 size: 15 residues. The germline V and J ends were trimmed by 1 base and 0 bases, with 8 bases remaining between them. The CDR3 DNA reads TGCGCCAGCAGCCAAGTCGGGTTAAGCACAGATACGCAGTATTTT. Translating gives CASSQVGLSTDTQYF.

This clone was observed a handful of times. The V and J genes are TRBV29-1 and TRBJ2-5; the match to TRBD1 covers 7 bases. This CDR3 contains 12 residues. The germline V gene has CDR1 SQVTM and CDR2 ANQGSEA. CDR3 amino acids: CSGTHRGETQYF. The CDR3 DNA is TGCAGTGGGACCCACAGGGGAGAGACCCAGTACTTC.

This chain uses TRBV12-5 with TRBJ1-3; D is perhaps TRBD1 (6 bases). The germline gives CDR1 LGHNT, CDR2 FRNRAP. Deletions cut 6 bases from V and 0 bases from J, with 12 bases between. The CDR3 sequence is 15 residues long. This CDR3 reads CASGPTGSSGNTIYF. CDR3 bases: TGTGCTAGTGGCCCAACAGGGTCCTCTGGAAACACCATATATTTT. Complete variable domain (other parts from reference TRBV12-5 and TRBJ1-3): DARVTQTPRHKVTEMGQEVTMRCQPILGHNTVFWYRQTMMQGLELLAYFRNRAPLDDSGMPKDRFSAEMPDATLATLKIQPSEPRDSAVYFCASGPTGSSGNTIYFGEGSWLTVV.